The rows below give T cell receptor beta chains drawn from one sample of a study of blood T cell repertoires in COVID-19. Method: immunoSEQ multiplex PCR; TCRdb's copy keeps in-frame clones and lacks some. The repertoire holds more than 140,000 clones, with just over 85% as singletons. Sequencing input: peripheral blood. These receptors were obtained from a woman aged 60-75 years with acute or convalescent COVID-19. Each CDR3 is given with its conserved first and last residue. Fields, in order: clone size, V gene, D gene, J gene, CDR3 protein, CDR3 DNA. A D gene is named only where the DNA matches it firmly. Expanded clones are given a class, and other clones once, few, many or no size at all.

>NA|TRBV6-5|NA|TRBJ2-1
CASSGGRNEQFF
TGTGCCAGCTCCGGGGGTAGGAATGAGCAGTTCTTC
>once|TRBV6-1|TRBD2|TRBJ2-7
CASSEAGLAAYEQYF
TGTGCCAGCAGTGAAGCGGGACTAGCGGCCTACGAGCAGTACTTC
>once|TRBV19|NA|TRBJ2-1
CASGTGVGEQFF
TGTGCCAGTGGGACGGGGGTAGGTGAGCAGTTCTTC
>NA|TRBV5-1|NA|TRBJ2-5
CASSSTIQETQYF
TGCGCCAGCAGCTCGACTATCCAAGAGACCCAGTACTTC
>NA|TRBV29-1|TRBD1|TRBJ2-2
CSVEDEPGQGSSTGELFF
TGCAGCGTTGAAGACGAACCGGGACAGGGTTCAAGCACCGGGGAGCTGTTTTTT
>NA|TRBV3-1/TRBV3-2|NA|TRBJ1-1
CASSPGTLNTEAFF
TGTGCCAGCAGCCCCGGGACTCTGAACACTGAAGCTTTCTTT
>once|TRBV19|TRBD2|TRBJ2-1
CASSLAGTYNEQFF
TGTGCCAGTAGCCTAGCGGGGACATACAATGAGCAGTTCTTC
>NA|TRBV4-2|TRBD2|TRBJ2-3
CASSQGTSGGANTQYF
TGTGCCAGCAGCCAAGGTACTAGCGGGGGGGCTAATACGCAGTATTTT
>NA|TRBV18|NA|TRBJ1-1
CASSPLRDTEAFF
TGTGCCAGCTCACCACTCAGGGACACTGAAGCTTTCTTT
>NA|TRBV6-5|NA|TRBJ1-2
CASSYWGGGYTF
TGTGCCAGCAGTTACTGGGGGGGTGGCTACACCTTC
>NA|TRBV6-2/TRBV6-3|NA|TRBJ1-1
CASSYQAGRAEAFF
TGTGCCAGCAGTTACCAGGCCGGGAGGGCTGAAGCTTTCTTT
>NA|TRBV10-3|TRBD1|TRBJ2-3
CAISPLGQASTDTQYF
TGTGCCATCAGCCCACTGGGACAGGCTAGCACAGATACGCAGTATTTT
>NA|TRBV7-9|NA|TRBJ2-1
CASSLVGRESYNEQFF
TGTGCCAGCAGCTTAGTGGGCAGGGAATCCTACAATGAGCAGTTCTTC
>NA|TRBV5-6|NA|TRBJ2-7
CASSSVYEQYF
TGTGCCAGCAGCTCCGTCTACGAGCAGTACTTC